Listed here are 22 T cell receptor beta chains from one sample, sequenced in a study of T cells in Graves' hyperthyroidism and ophthalmopathy. The CDR3 regions of TCR beta were amplified from RNA transcripts. TCR CDR3 regions were first amplified by RT-PCR with HTBI primers. MiXCR was run by TCRdb on the multiplex PCR reads, yielding one entry per CDR3 protein. The sample includes hundreds of thousands of distinct CDR3 sequences, roughly 14% of them seen just once. Sequenced: blood. These receptors all come from a young man with Graves' ophthalmopathy.

As regards this clonotype: A much bigger clone sits one base away, suggesting this may be a read error. DNA of the CDR3: TGTACCTGGAGAGTGGACAGAGCTAGGGCTGGCTACACCTTC. This encodes CTWRVDRARAGYTF. V usage is TRBV30 and J usage is TRBJ1-2, with D maybe TRBD1 (6 bases). This CDR3 region has 14 residues. The germline V gene has CDR1 GTSNPN and CDR2 SVGIG (reference sequence).

In this sample, this clonotype turned up a few times. The rearrangement links TRBV19 to TRBJ2-7; 10 bases map to TRBD2. V was pared by 5 bases and J by 3 bases, with 10 bases of the junction left unmatched. CDR1 and CDR2 (germline): LNHDA, SQIVND (reference sequence). CDR3 length equals 16 residues. This CDR3 reads CASSELASGRGYEQYF. As DNA, the CDR3 is TGTGCCAGTAGTGAATTGGCTAGCGGGAGAGGCTACGAGCAGTACTTC.

This clonotype was recorded many times. The V call is TRBV27, the J call TRBJ2-5; TRBD1 matches 7 bases. The CDR3 loop spans 16 amino acids. Germline-derived CDR1 and CDR2 are MNHEY and SMNVEV (reference sequence). The trim removed 6 bases at V and 3 bases at J, leaving 13 bases unmatched. CDR3 DNA sequence: TGTGCCAGCAGCAAGAGAGCCGGGACAGCCGAAGAGACCCAGTACTTC. Protein product: CASSKRAGTAEETQYF.

This rearrangement joins TRBV12-3 or TRBV12-4 to TRBJ2-2; 7 positions match TRBD1. Trimming at V came to 11 bases and at J to 1 base, leaving 7 bases not matched to a gene. The CDR3 loop spans 14 amino acids. The CDR3 is CACSGTENTGELFF. The CDR3 DNA is TGTGCCTGTTCCGGGACAGAGAACACCGGGGAGCTGTTTTTT.

CDR3 in amino acids: CASIVGTGAANEKLFF. CDR3 sequence (DNA): TGTGCCAGCATTGTCGGGACAGGGGCGGCTAATGAAAAACTGTTTTTT. The rearrangement uses TRBV7-8 and TRBJ1-4, with 10 bases aligning to TRBD1. CDR3 size: 16 residues. The germline gives CDR1 SGHVS, CDR2 FQNEAQ. Trimming took 7 bases from V and 3 from J; bases not matched to a gene: 8.

This clonotype was seen only once. The missing conserved phenylalanine or tryptophan at the end of this CDR3 makes a read error likely. The chain couples TRBV29-1 to TRBJ1-1; TRBD1 matches 9 bases. V lost 8 bases to trimming and J lost 8 bases; unmatched junction nucleotides: 6. This CDR3 region has 11 residues. Germline V gene data show CDR1 as SQVTM and CDR2 as ANQGSEA. The CDR3 loop is CSSNRGQEAFL. DNA for the CDR3: TGCAGCTCGAACAGGGGGCAGGAAGCTTTCCTT.

This clonotype was counted at least ten times. The CDR3 nucleotides read TGCGCCAGCAGAAGCGGCAGGGAAATCTACGAGCAGTACTTC. Residues: CASRSGREIYEQYF. The V call is TRBV5-1, the J call TRBJ2-7; tentatively, D is TRBD1 or TRBD2 (5 bases each). Germline CDR1 is SGHRS and CDR2 is YFSETQ. With 5 bases removed from V and 3 bases from J, the gap between germline ends came to 15 bases. CDR3 length equals 14 residues.

The chain links TRBV6-1 to TRBJ1-4, with TRBD1 as a possible D gene (5 bases). V gave up 5 bases and J gave up 1 base, with 14 bases separating them. The CDR3 is 16 amino acids. Germline V gene lookup returns CDR1 MNHNS and CDR2 SASEGT. CDR3 residues: CASSRRQFETNEKLFF. The CDR3 region has the DNA TGTGCCAGCAGTCGACGACAGTTCGAAACTAATGAAAAACTGTTTTTT.

The sample holds a few counts of this clonotype. The rearrangement joins TRBV6-1 to TRBJ1-2, with a tentative D call TRBD1 (6 bases). Trimming took off 6 bases at V and 4 bases at J, with 15 bases between the two ends. The germline gives CDR1 MNHNS, CDR2 SASEGT. The CDR3 runs 14 residues. The CDR3 region is CASRPTGLAYGYTF. The CDR3 nucleotides read TGTGCCAGCAGACCGACAGGCCTGGCCTATGGCTACACCTTC.

This clonotype was counted ten times or more. This rearrangement joins TRBV30 to TRBJ2-3; D might be TRBD2 (5 bases). The CDR3 is 15 amino acids. V lost 1 base and J lost 0, with 11 bases in between. The V gene's germline CDR1 is GTSNPN and CDR2 SVGIG (reference sequence). The CDR3 spells CAWSGGPGSTDTQYF. The CDR3 DNA follows: TGTGCCTGGAGTGGTGGCCCGGGGAGCACAGATACGCAGTATTTT.

This chain joins TRBV6-1 and TRBJ2-4, with D possibly matching TRBD1 (6 bases). The length of the CDR3 is 15 residues. Germline V gene sequence: CDR1 MNHNS, CDR2 SASEGT. The V end lost 6 bases, the J end lost 0 bases, and 12 bases lay between the germline ends. The CDR3 here is CASRDSTLAKNIQYF. DNA for the CDR3: TGTGCCAGCAGGGACAGCACTTTAGCCAAAAACATTCAGTACTTC.

At least ten counts were recorded for this clonotype. This sequence joins TRBV11-1 and TRBJ2-2; no clear D gene. Trimming shortened V by 2 bases and J by 9 bases, and 19 bases separated the two germline ends. CDR3 length: 16 amino acids. Germline V gene lookup returns CDR1 SGHAT and CDR2 FQDESV (reference sequence). CDR3 protein: CASSLTPSLLGRELFF. CDR3 sequence (DNA): TGTGCCAGCAGCTTAACTCCCTCTCTTTTAGGCCGGGAGCTGTTTTTT.

This clonotype showed up many times. The V call is TRBV12-3 or TRBV12-4, the J call TRBJ1-1; possible D gene TRBD1, 5 bases. The V and J ends lost 6 bases and 0 bases respectively, with 17 bases between them. The CDR3 length is 16 residues. The CDR3 DNA reads as TGTGCCAGCAGCAGAGATCCGGGACGCCTGAACACTGAAGCTTTCTTT. Amino acid sequence: CASSRDPGRLNTEAFF.

This clonotype was observed many times. A read error may be the cause here, since a much bigger clone is one base away. V and J are TRBV6-2 or TRBV6-3 and TRBJ2-7, with 9 bases that match TRBD1. CDR1 is MNHEY and CDR2 is SVGEGT in the germline V gene. The CDR3 has 14 amino acids. V lost 6 bases and J lost 2; bases outside the gene matches: 5. CDR3 bases: TGTGCCAGCAGGTTAGGGACAGGGACCTACGAGCAGTACTTC. It codes for CASRLGTGTYEQYF.

The chain has TRBV27 and TRBJ1-6; D remains unclear. V was shortened by 3 bases and J by 6 bases, with 12 bases between the two germline ends. Germline V CDR1 and CDR2: MNHEY, SMNVEV (reference sequence). The CDR3 extends over 15 amino acids. The CDR3 sequence is CASSFGTVINSPLHF. The DNA for the CDR3 is TGTGCCAGCAGTTTTGGTACAGTTATTAATTCACCCCTCCACTTT.

This clonotype was observed many times. The chain uses TRBV7-2 and TRBJ2-2; 13 bases are shared with TRBD2. Trimming at V came to 2 bases and at J to 4 bases, leaving 16 bases not matched to a gene. The CDR3 sequence is 21 residues long. CDR1 and CDR2 (germline): SGHTA, FQGNSA. CDR3 in amino acids: CASSLRAGGLAGARRTGELFF. The DNA of the CDR3 is TGTGCCAGCAGCTTACGGGCAGGTGGACTAGCGGGAGCCCGGCGCACCGGGGAGCTGTTTTTT.

This clonotype was seen a few times. The genes are TRBV24-1 and TRBJ2-1; 7 positions match TRBD1. With 3 bases clipped from V and 14 bases from J, the junction kept 6 bases outside the gene matches. The CDR3 spans 12 residues. Germline V gives CDR1 KGHDR, CDR2 SFDVKD. The CDR3 protein is CATSDDQGVEFF. In DNA, the CDR3 is TGTGCCACCAGTGATGACCAGGGGGTTGAGTTCTTC.

This clonotype has more than one count but fewer than ten. Here the CDR3 reads CSAREGHEQYF. DNA of the CDR3: TGCAGTGCTAGAGAGGGCCACGAGCAGTACTTC. The chain employs TRBV20-1 and TRBJ2-7, with no clear D. CDR3 length: 11 amino acids. Trimming removed 0 bases at V and 5 bases at J, with 5 bases between. In germline, CDR1 is DFQATT, CDR2 SNEGSKA (reference sequence).

This sequence joins TRBV5-6 and TRBJ2-2, with 9 positions matching TRBD2. Per germline, CDR1 SGHDT and CDR2 YYEEEE. The V and J ends lost 2 bases and 7 bases, in that order; junction bases with no gene match: 6. The CDR3 runs 15 residues. This chain's CDR3 is CASSLIAGAIGELFF. Written as DNA, the CDR3 is TGTGCCAGCAGCTTAATAGCGGGAGCTATCGGGGAGCTGTTTTTT.

The sample holds a few counts of this clonotype. The gene calls are TRBV19 and TRBJ2-3; TRBD2 matches 8 bases. CDR3 length: 17 residues. The trim removed 6 bases at V and 4 bases at J, leaving 15 bases unmatched. The germline V gene encodes CDR1 LNHDA and CDR2 SQIVND (reference sequence). CDR3 sequence reads: CASSGGGRGEYADTQYF. For the CDR3, the DNA is TGTGCCAGTAGCGGGGGGGGGCGGGGGGAGTACGCAGATACGCAGTATTTT.

The table lists this clonotype with a few counts. The chain carries TRBV6-5 and TRBJ1-2; tentative D call: TRBD1 (6 bases). V was clipped by 0 bases and J by 7 bases, with 15 bases between them. Per germline, CDR1 MNHEY and CDR2 SVGAGI. This CDR3 contains 15 residues. The CDR3 sequence is CASSYSRGARGGYTF. The CDR3 DNA reads as TGTGCCAGCAGTTACTCGCGGGGGGCAAGGGGTGGCTACACCTTC.

This clonotype was observed at least ten times. V is TRBV2 and J is TRBJ2-5, with D maybe TRBD2 (5 bases). V lost 5 bases, J lost 5 bases, and 15 bases lay in between. CDR1 SNHLY and CDR2 FYNNEI come from the germline V gene. The length of the CDR3 is 14 residues. As DNA, the CDR3 is TGTGCCAGCAGTCGAGATTCGGGATACGAGACCCAGTACTTC. It codes for CASSRDSGYETQYF.